Ten or more counts support the clone carrying this T cell receptor beta chain. This sample is part of a study of T cells in Graves' hyperthyroidism and ophthalmopathy. RNA transcripts provided the source from which TCR beta CDR3 regions were amplified. The TCR CDR3 was amplified in a first-round RT-PCR using the HTBI primer set. TCRdb called the multiplex PCR reads again in MiXCR, with one record for every CDR3 protein. The data contain a few hundred thousand distinct CDR3 sequences, around 16% of them seen just once; the ten biggest clones take up around 28%. The germline gives CDR1 LNHDA, CDR2 SQIVND (reference sequence). The CDR3 has 13 residues. V was pared by 11 bases and J by 2 bases, with 15 bases between.

The sample comprised blood. The chain is built from TRBV19 and TRBJ1-1; weak D call: TRBD1 (5 bases). This clonotype was sampled from a woman aged 25 to 39 with Graves' ophthalmopathy. The CDR3 sequence: CAAGGGANTEAFF. CDR3 nucleotides: TGTGCCGCAGGCGGGGGAGCAAACACTGAAGCTTTCTTT. Variable domain in full (rest from reference TRBV19 and TRBJ1-1): DGGITQSPKYLFRKEGQNVTLSCEQNLNHDAMYWYRQDPGQGLRLIYYSQIVNDFQKGDIAEGYSVSREKKESFPLTVTSAQKNPTAFYLCAAGGGANTEAFFGQGTRLTVV.